Below are 29 T cell receptor beta chains sequenced from a single sample in a study of shared clonotypes between healthy human individuals. Data came from immunoSEQ multiplex PCR; TCRdb stores just in-frame clones and leaves some out. The sample has more than 2,000,000 clones, around 90% seen once. The sample was naive CD4+ T cells sorted from blood. The subset here: CD45RA+ positively selected. The receptors stem from a man in his late teens or twenties in good health.

The sample holds one count of this clone. The genes are TRBV7-6 and TRBJ1-4, with a weak D call TRBD1 (5 bases). Trimming cost V 5 bases and J 0 bases, with 16 bases left between them. This CDR3 spans 17 amino acids. CDR1 is SGHVS and CDR2 is FNYEAQ in the germline V gene. The CDR3 sequence: CASSPYRGGATNEKLFF. The CDR3 nucleotides read TGTGCCAGCAGCCCCTACCGTGGGGGTGCAACTAATGAAAAACTGTTTTTT.

The J gene is TRBJ2-2, the V gene TRBV10-3; D ambiguous. The CDR3 length is 15 residues. Germline V gene sequence: CDR1 ENHRY, CDR2 SYGVKD. The V end lost 4 bases, the J end lost 1 base, and 10 bases lay between the germline ends. The CDR3 region is CAISGPSENTGELFF. The CDR3, as DNA: TGTGCCATCAGTGGCCCAAGTGAGAACACCGGGGAGCTGTTTTTT.

The J gene is TRBJ2-7, the V gene TRBV6-5, with a tentative D call TRBD2 (5 bases). The V end lost 6 bases, the J end lost 2 bases, and 17 bases lay between the germline ends. CDR3 length: 15 residues. Germline V lookup: CDR1 MNHEY, CDR2 SVGAGI. The CDR3 sequence: CASSQSGLAPYEQYF. The CDR3 bases are TGTGCCAGCAGCCAATCCGGACTTGCCCCCTACGAGCAGTACTTC.

The chain couples TRBV9 to TRBJ2-3; no clear D. Germline values: CDR1 SGDLS, CDR2 YYNGEE. The CDR3 is made up of 14 amino acids. V dropped 1 base and J dropped 4 bases, with 10 bases sitting between them. For the CDR3, the DNA is TGTGCCAGCAGCGTAAACCCCACTTCAGATACGCAGTATTTT. Its protein is CASSVNPTSDTQYF.

This chain connects TRBV6-1 to TRBJ2-7; 11 positions match TRBD2. V trimming: 5 bases; J trimming: 2 bases; junction bases outside the gene matches: 5. The germline V gene encodes CDR1 MNHNS and CDR2 SASEGT. There are 15 residues in the CDR3. This CDR3 is CASSTGTSGPYEQYF. CDR3 DNA: TGTGCCAGCAGTACCGGGACTAGCGGCCCCTACGAGCAGTACTTC.

The chain recombines TRBV4-1 with TRBJ2-3; 11 bases map to TRBD2. This CDR3 spans 15 amino acids. V lost 5 bases to trimming and J lost 4 bases; unmatched junction nucleotides: 5. Germline lookup yields CDR1 MGHRA and CDR2 YSYEKL. The DNA of the CDR3 is TGCGCCAGCAGCATGGGACTAGCGGTCCCAGATACGCAGTATTTT. Amino acids: CASSMGLAVPDTQYF.

The chain recombines TRBV9 with TRBJ2-7; 11 bases are a match to TRBD2. Germline trimming cut 3 bases from V and 0 bases from J; bases unmatched to any gene: 2. CDR3 length: 15 residues. The germline V gene has CDR1 SGDLS and CDR2 YYNGEE. The CDR3 nucleotides read TGTGCCAGCAGCGCGGGACTAGCGGACTCCTACGAGCAGTACTTC. This translates into CASSAGLADSYEQYF.

V usage is TRBV7-2 and J usage is TRBJ2-7; D unclear. Germline CDR1 and CDR2: SGHTA and FQGNSA. The CDR3 totals 12 residues. V was clipped by 4 bases and J by 3 bases, with 7 bases between them. CDR3: CASSSVGYEQYF. CDR3 DNA: TGTGCCAGCAGCTCCGTCGGCTACGAGCAGTACTTC.

Note on this clone: Other DNA sequences within the sample encode an identical CDR3. The chain uses TRBV5-1 and TRBJ2-5, with 7 bases lining up with TRBD1. This CDR3 contains 15 residues. After removal of 0 bases from V and 1 base from J, the junction contained 3 bases not matched to a gene. CDR1 and CDR2 from the germline V gene are SGHRS and YFSETQ. As DNA, the CDR3 is TGCGCCAGCAGCTTGGCAGGGGGAACCCAAGAGACCCAGTACTTC. Its translation is CASSLAGGTQETQYF.

In regard to this clone: This CDR3 is also generated by other DNA sequences in the sample. The chain couples TRBV9 to TRBJ2-1, with D possibly matching TRBD2 (6 bases). Trimming removed 0 bases at V and 4 bases at J, with 8 bases between. Germline V gene sequence: CDR1 SGDLS, CDR2 YYNGEE. The CDR3 extends over 14 amino acids. CDR3 residues: CASSVGGDYNEQFF. In nucleotides, the CDR3 is TGTGCCAGCAGCGTAGGGGGGGATTACAATGAGCAGTTCTTC.

Points on this clone: Other DNA sequences in this specimen translate into the identical CDR3. The rearrangement uses TRBV5-1 and TRBJ2-5, with TRBD1 as a possible D gene (5 bases). CDR3 length: 14 residues. Trimming stripped 0 bases from V and 1 base from J, with 7 bases between. Looked up from germline, CDR1 is SGHRS and CDR2 is YFSETQ. CDR3 amino acids: CASSLGQGQETQYF. CDR3 nucleotide sequence: TGCGCCAGCAGCTTGGGTCAGGGCCAAGAGACCCAGTACTTC.

The chain joins TRBV28 to TRBJ1-1; D gene ambiguous. CDR3 length: 14 residues. CDR1 and CDR2 (germline): MDHEN, SYDVKM. V lost 3 bases and J lost 10, with 18 bases in between. As DNA, the CDR3 is TGTGCCAGCAGTTTGAACAGCCGACCTAGCGCAGCTTTCTTT. Its translation is CASSLNSRPSAAFF.

This clone was observed a single time. The chain links TRBV9 to TRBJ2-6; TRBD1 is a possible D gene (5 bases). The germline gives CDR1 SGDLS, CDR2 YYNGEE. The CDR3 has 16 residues. V lost 2 bases to trimming and J lost 2 bases, with 11 bases between them. The CDR3 loop reads CASSVQGTPGANVLTF. The CDR3 DNA follows: TGTGCCAGCAGCGTCCAGGGAACACCTGGGGCCAACGTCCTGACTTTC.

The genes are TRBV5-1 and TRBJ2-3, with D possibly being TRBD2 (7 bases). Trimming took 6 bases from V and 4 from J, leaving 15 bases between them. Germline values: CDR1 SGHRS, CDR2 YFSETQ. CDR3 length equals 14 residues. CDR3 nucleotide sequence: TGCGCCAGCATCCCAGGGGCGGGGGCAGATACGCAGTATTTT. Protein sequence: CASIPGAGADTQYF.

V and J are TRBV5-6 and TRBJ2-7; no firm D call. Between the trimmed V and J ends, which lost 2 bases and 3 bases, there was a span of 15 bases. The CDR3 totals 15 residues. Germline CDR1 reads SGHDT; CDR2 reads YYEEEE. The CDR3 is CASSFRATKLYEQYF. The CDR3 bases are TGTGCCAGCAGCTTCCGGGCTACAAAGCTCTACGAGCAGTACTTC.

Remarks on this clone: The sample contains more than one DNA sequence encoding this CDR3. The V call is TRBV7-2, the J call TRBJ2-3; weak D call: TRBD2 (6 bases). The CDR3 spans 13 residues. The V gene lost 6 bases and the J gene lost 1 base, with 8 bases spanning the gap. CDR1 is SGHTA and CDR2 is FQGNSA in the germline V gene. CDR3 region: CASRRLGTDTQYF. The CDR3 DNA follows: TGTGCCAGCAGGCGACTAGGCACAGATACGCAGTATTTT.

This sequence joins TRBV29-1 and TRBJ1-6, with D possibly matching TRBD1 (5 bases). Trimming pared 2 bases from V and 8 bases from J, leaving 22 bases between. Germline lookup yields CDR1 SQVTM and CDR2 ANQGSEA. This CDR3 contains 17 residues. CDR3 in amino acids: CSVERGTGPSRHSPLHF. CDR3 sequence (DNA): TGCAGCGTTGAAAGGGGCACGGGGCCCTCCAGGCATTCACCCCTCCACTTT.

The chain recombines TRBV14 with TRBJ1-6; D is possibly TRBD1 (6 bases). The CDR3 is made up of 16 amino acids. The germline CDR1 and CDR2 sequences are SGHDN and FVKESK. Trimming removed 0 bases at V and 8 bases at J, with 14 bases between. The CDR3 loop is CASSQDVGGADSPLHF. The CDR3 bases are TGTGCCAGCAGCCAAGATGTGGGGGGCGCAGATTCACCCCTCCACTTT. Full variable domain (missing parts from reference TRBV14 and TRBJ1-6): EAGVTQFPSHSVIEKGQTVTLRCDPISGHDNLYWYRRVMGKEIKFLLHFVKESKQDESGMPNNRFLAERTGGTYSTLKVQPAELEDSGVYFCASSQDVGGADSPLHFGNGTRLTVT.

This chain uses TRBV27 with TRBJ1-3; D possibly corresponds to TRBD1 (5 bases). Germline V lookup: CDR1 MNHEY, CDR2 SMNVEV (reference sequence). The CDR3 has 17 amino acids. V dropped 0 bases and J dropped 2 bases, with 14 bases sitting between them. The CDR3 here is CASSLSGRGSTGNTIYF. The CDR3 bases are TGTGCCAGCAGTTTATCGGGGAGGGGAAGCACTGGAAACACCATATATTTT.

The chain has TRBV5-4 and TRBJ2-7; D call uncertain. The V and J ends lost 4 bases and 7 bases respectively, with 12 bases between them. The CDR3 runs 12 residues. Per the germline V gene, CDR1 is SGHNT and CDR2 is YYREEE (reference sequence). The CDR3: CASSHPGREQYF. Written as DNA, the CDR3 is TGTGCCAGCAGCCATCCCGGACGGGAGCAGTACTTC.

The CDR3 DNA sequence: TGTGCCAGCAGCTTAGCTGGGGTACCCGGGGAGCTGTTTTTT. This codes for CASSLAGVPGELFF. The chain couples TRBV7-6 to TRBJ2-2; D gene unclear. The length of the CDR3 is 14 residues. The ends were cut back, 0 bases at V and 6 bases at J, with 8 bases in the middle. Germline V gene data show CDR1 as SGHVS and CDR2 as FNYEAQ. Together with reference TRBV7-6 and TRBJ2-2, the CDR3 gives the full variable domain: GAGVSQSPRYKVTKRGQDVALRCDPISGHVSLYWYRQALGQGPEFLTYFNYEAQQDKSGLPNDRFSAERPEGSISTLTIQRTEQRDSAMYRCASSLAGVPGELFFGEGSRLTVL.

This clone was seen only once. This rearrangement joins TRBV6-6 to TRBJ2-4; no definite D call. V lost 5 bases and J lost 6, with 14 bases in between. Per germline, CDR1 MNHNY and CDR2 SVGAGI (reference sequence). The CDR3 is made up of 14 amino acids. The DNA for the CDR3 is TGTGCCAGCAGTCGCTCTCGGAGTACAAACATTCAGTACTTC. Translation: CASSRSRSTNIQYF.

This clone was seen more than once but under ten times. As DNA, the CDR3 is TGTGCCAGCAGGCGGGACAATTTATCACCCCTCCACTTT. As protein: CASRRDNLSPLHF. The gene calls are TRBV6-5 and TRBJ1-6, with D possibly TRBD1 on 6 matching bases. The CDR3 covers 13 residues. V was pared by 6 bases and J by 10 bases, with 13 bases between. Germline CDR1 is MNHEY and CDR2 is SVGAGI.

The gene calls are TRBV5-1 and TRBJ2-5; 9 bases align to TRBD2. The germline V gene has CDR1 SGHRS and CDR2 YFSETQ. Trimming removed 2 bases from V and 6 bases from J; junction bases left unmatched: 8. The CDR3 runs to 15 residues. The CDR3 nucleotides read TGCGCCAGCAGCTTTGATGCGGGGGGGCCGCAGACCCAGTACTTC. This encodes CASSFDAGGPQTQYF.

CDR3 residues: CASSSKTANTEAFF. In DNA, the CDR3 is TGTGCCAGCAGTTCAAAGACAGCGAACACTGAAGCTTTCTTT. The chain couples TRBV2 to TRBJ1-1; D perhaps matches TRBD1 (5 bases). With 5 bases removed from V and 1 base from J, the gap between germline ends came to 11 bases. CDR1 and CDR2 (germline): SNHLY, FYNNEI. CDR3 length: 14 amino acids.

This clone was seen a single time. This chain uses TRBV7-9 with TRBJ2-7, with D maybe TRBD2 (5 bases). The germline gives CDR1 SEHNR, CDR2 FQNEAQ (reference sequence). V was pared by 3 bases and J by 7 bases, with 10 bases between. The CDR3 spans 12 residues. The CDR3 spells CASSFPGGEQYF. CDR3 bases: TGTGCCAGCAGCTTTCCAGGCGGGGAGCAGTACTTC.

This clone was seen only once. This sequence joins TRBV11-3 and TRBJ2-1; 7 positions agree with TRBD2. Germline CDR1 reads SGHNT; CDR2 reads YENEEA. The CDR3 totals 14 residues. V shed 1 base, J shed 8 bases, and the junction held 5 bases outside the gene matches. The CDR3 nucleotides are TGTGCCAGCAGCTTAGGGACTAGTAACCATGAGCAGTTCTTC. Amino acids: CASSLGTSNHEQFF.

This rearrangement joins TRBV2 to TRBJ1-5, with D possibly matching TRBD1 (5 bases). The germline CDR1 and CDR2 sequences are SNHLY and FYNNEI. V lost 2 bases to trimming and J lost 14 bases, with 10 bases between them. The CDR3 runs 11 residues. The CDR3 reads CASSEQGVKHF. The CDR3, as DNA: TGTGCCAGCAGTGAACAGGGAGTGAAGCATTTT. The variable domain in full, with the rest retrieved from reference TRBV2 and TRBJ1-5, is EPEVTQTPSHQVTQMGQEVILRCVPISNHLYFYWYRQILGQKVEFLVSFYNNEISEKSEIFDDQFSVERPDGSNFTLKIRSTKLEDSAMYFCASSEQGVKHFGDGTRLSIL.

J is TRBJ1-4 and V is TRBV28; possible D gene TRBD1, 6 bases. Germline assignment: CDR1 MDHEN and CDR2 SYDVKM. Trimming took off 3 bases at V and 10 bases at J, with 21 bases between the two ends. The CDR3 length is 16 residues. CDR3 bases: TGTGCCAGCAGTTTCCCTGACACAGGGCCCTTGGGAAAACTGTTTTTT. Translated, it gives CASSFPDTGPLGKLFF. Filled out from reference TRBV28 and TRBJ1-4, the complete variable domain reads DVKVTQSSRYLVKRTGEKVFLECVQDMDHENMFWYRQDPGLGLRLIYFSYDVKMKEKGDIPEGYSVSREKKERFSLILESASTNQTSMYLCASSFPDTGPLGKLFFGSGTQLSVL.